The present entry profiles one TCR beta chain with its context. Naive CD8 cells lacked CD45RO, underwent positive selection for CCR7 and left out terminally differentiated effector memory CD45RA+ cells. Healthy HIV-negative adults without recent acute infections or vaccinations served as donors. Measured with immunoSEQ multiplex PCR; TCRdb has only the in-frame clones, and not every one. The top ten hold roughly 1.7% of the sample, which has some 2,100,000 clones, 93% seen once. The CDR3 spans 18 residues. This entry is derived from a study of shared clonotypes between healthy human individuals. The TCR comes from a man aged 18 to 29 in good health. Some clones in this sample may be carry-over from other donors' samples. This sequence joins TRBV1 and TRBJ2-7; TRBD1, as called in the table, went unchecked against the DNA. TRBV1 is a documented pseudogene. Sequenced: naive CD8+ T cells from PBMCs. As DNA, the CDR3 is TGCACCAGCAGCCAAGATCTAGTGGGGGCAAGGAGCTCCTACGAGCAGTACTTC. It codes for CTSSQDLVGARSSYEQYF.